The 2 T cell receptor beta chains in this list originate from one sample, sequenced in a study of long-term antiretroviral therapy in people with HIV. This was the immunoSEQ v3.0 assay at survey level. Here immunoSEQ multiplex PCR was the method, and the copy in TCRdb shows in-frame clones only, minus some. Counted here are around 26,000 clones, under 85% occurring once; the ten biggest clones make up around 10%. The sequences come from unsorted PBMCs, collected 1.1 years before starting antiretroviral therapy. All receptors derive from a woman between 40 and 50 years old with HIV.

V gene TRBV7-9 combines with J gene TRBJ2-5; D is unresolved. The CDR3 totals 14 residues. Germline V gene sequence: CDR1 SEHNR, CDR2 FQNEAQ (reference sequence). The V gene lost 0 bases and the J gene lost 2 bases, with 7 bases spanning the gap. CDR3 bases: TGTGCCAGCAGCTTAGCAGTCCTTCAAGAGACCCAGTACTTC. Its translation is CASSLAVLQETQYF.

This clone was recorded once. The genes are TRBV6-5 and TRBJ2-1; 7 positions agree with TRBD2. Trimming removed 3 bases from V and 4 bases from J; junction bases left unmatched: 6. The CDR3 is made up of 15 amino acids. Germline-derived CDR1 and CDR2 are MNHEY and SVGAGI. The CDR3 reads CASSYTASGYNEQFF. CDR3 DNA sequence: TGTGCCAGCAGTTATACAGCTAGCGGTTACAATGAGCAGTTCTTC.